These 14 T cell receptor beta chains came from one sample sequenced in a study of T cell responses to AZD1222 COVID-19 vaccine. The assay was immunoSEQ multiplex PCR, and TCRdb's table has in-frame clones only and misses some. The repertoire includes around 120,000 clones, about 92% of them detected once, and 0.85% to 1.3% sits in the top ten. The material sequenced was peripheral blood, taken on day 0 of AZD1222 vaccination. All receptors come from an adult in good health.

In DNA, the CDR3 is TGTGCCAGCACCATAGCCCAGGTTGGGTACGGGGAGCTGTTTTTT. This gives the protein CASTIAQVGYGELFF. The V call is TRBV2, the J call TRBJ2-2, with D uncertain. CDR1 SNHLY and CDR2 FYNNEI come from the germline V gene. Trimming took 7 bases from V and 7 from J, leaving 19 bases between them. There are 15 residues in the CDR3. The full variable domain, its missing parts supplied by reference TRBV2 and TRBJ2-2, is EPEVTQTPSHQVTQMGQEVILRCVPISNHLYFYWYRQILGQKVEFLVSFYNNEISEKSEIFDDQFSVERPDGSNFTLKIRSTKLEDSAMYFCASTIAQVGYGELFFGEGSRLTVL.

Only a few counts were recorded for this clone. The chain carries TRBV5-1 and TRBJ2-7, with 8 positions matching TRBD2. Looked up from germline, CDR1 is SGHRS and CDR2 is YFSETQ. Losses at the gene ends were 5 bases for V and 2 bases for J; bases not matched to a gene: 6. CDR3 length equals 14 residues. CDR3 nucleotide sequence: TGCGCCAGCAGTTCGGGAGGGAGGGCCTACGAGCAGTACTTC. Amino acids: CASSSGGRAYEQYF.

The chain uses TRBV5-1 and TRBJ1-1; weak D call: TRBD1 (6 bases). The germline V gene has CDR1 SGHRS and CDR2 YFSETQ. This CDR3 spans 14 amino acids. The V gene lost 4 bases and the J gene lost 1 base, with 11 bases spanning the gap. Here the CDR3 DNA reads TGCGCCAGCAGCCGGGAGGACAGGAACACTGAAGCTTTCTTT. Translating gives CASSREDRNTEAFF. Combining the CDR3 with reference TRBV5-1 and TRBJ1-1 gives the whole variable domain KAGVTQTPRYLIKTRGQQVTLSCSPISGHRSVSWYQQTPGQGLQFLFEYFSETQRNKGNFPGRFSGRQFSNSRSEMNVSTLELGDSALYLCASSREDRNTEAFFGQGTRLTVV.

This chain links TRBV4-1 with TRBJ2-5, with 7 bases that match TRBD2. Trimming removed 7 bases from V and 5 bases from J; junction bases left unmatched: 13. CDR3 length equals 15 residues. Germline V gene data show CDR1 as MGHRA and CDR2 as YSYEKL. The CDR3 spells CASTKLPGGLETQYF. The CDR3 DNA reads as TGCGCCAGCACCAAACTACCGGGGGGATTGGAGACCCAGTACTTC.

The V call is TRBV19, the J call TRBJ2-7, with 7 bases identical to TRBD1. The CDR3 loop spans 13 amino acids. The V gene end was trimmed by 5 bases and the J gene end by 2 bases; junction bases not matched to a gene: 3. Per the germline V gene, CDR1 is LNHDA and CDR2 is SQIVND (reference sequence). The CDR3 nucleotides read TGTGCCAGTAGTCCGGGACAGACCTACGAGCAGTACTTC. It specifies CASSPGQTYEQYF.

The V and J genes are TRBV27 and TRBJ2-7; no clear D. Trimming shortened V by 7 bases and J by 3 bases, and 19 bases separated the two germline ends. Per germline, CDR1 MNHEY and CDR2 SMNVEV (reference sequence). CDR3 length: 15 amino acids. CDR3 coding DNA: TGTGCCAGCAAACCTCGCGCAAGACTCTACTACGAGCAGTACTTC. Translating gives CASKPRARLYYEQYF.

This chain connects TRBV13 to TRBJ2-3; D unclear. The germline V gene has CDR1 PRHDT and CDR2 FYEKMQ (reference sequence). The CDR3 is made up of 15 amino acids. The V end lost 3 bases, the J end lost 5 bases, and 15 bases lay between the germline ends. This chain's CDR3 is CASSFREAGLDTQYF. CDR3 sequence (DNA): TGTGCCAGCAGCTTCCGTGAGGCAGGTCTAGATACGCAGTATTTT.

The rearrangement uses TRBV19 and TRBJ1-2; D gene ambiguous. Germline CDR1 and CDR2: LNHDA and SQIVND (reference sequence). The length of the CDR3 is 14 residues. Trimming pared 2 bases from V and 6 bases from J, leaving 13 bases between. Here the CDR3 reads CASSIPGVSDGYTF. The CDR3 DNA reads TGTGCCAGTAGTATACCCGGGGTCTCGGATGGCTACACCTTC.

This chain joins TRBV3-1 (or the pseudogene TRBV3-2) and TRBJ1-1, with D maybe TRBD1 (5 bases). Trimming took off 5 bases at V and 2 bases at J, with 12 bases between the two ends. CDR1 is LGHDT and CDR2 is YNNKEL in the germline V gene (reference sequence). The CDR3 loop spans 14 amino acids. For the CDR3, the DNA is TGTGCCAGCAGCGGCAGACAGCCTAACACTGAAGCTTTCTTT. Residues: CASSGRQPNTEAFF.

The gene calls are TRBV4-1 and TRBJ2-7, with unresolved D. CDR3 length: 13 amino acids. Germline values: CDR1 MGHRA, CDR2 YSYEKL. The ends were cut back, 2 bases at V and 1 base at J, with 6 bases in the middle. The CDR3 region has the DNA TGCGCCAGCAGCCAACGAGGTTCCTACGAGCAGTACTTC. It codes for CASSQRGSYEQYF.

The chain joins TRBV19 to TRBJ1-6; D possibly corresponds to TRBD1 (6 bases). Germline values: CDR1 LNHDA, CDR2 SQIVND (reference sequence). With 6 bases removed from V and 6 bases from J, the gap between germline ends came to 15 bases. The CDR3 has 15 amino acids. CDR3 coding DNA: TGTGCCAGTAGCGGACAACAGGGTTTTAATTCACCCCTCCACTTT. This codes for CASSGQQGFNSPLHF. Full variable domain (remainder filled in from reference TRBV19 and TRBJ1-6): DGGITQSPKYLFRKEGQNVTLSCEQNLNHDAMYWYRQDPGQGLRLIYYSQIVNDFQKGDIAEGYSVSREKKESFPLTVTSAQKNPTAFYLCASSGQQGFNSPLHFGNGTRLTVT.

V and J are TRBV25-1 and TRBJ1-2; possible D gene TRBD1, 6 bases. Looked up from germline, CDR1 is MGHDK and CDR2 is SYGVNS. This CDR3 has 15 amino acids. The V and J ends lost 4 bases and 6 bases respectively, with 18 bases between them. This chain's CDR3 is CASSVGGGRDDGYTF. Here the CDR3 DNA reads TGTGCCAGCAGTGTGGGGGGGGGCCGTGATGATGGCTACACCTTC.

The chain links TRBV5-4 to TRBJ2-7; 9 positions agree with TRBD2. This CDR3 contains 16 residues. CDR1 SGHNT and CDR2 YYREEE come from the germline V gene (reference sequence). V gave up 4 bases and J gave up 3 bases; unmatched junction bases: 11. The CDR3 nucleotides are TGTGCCAGCAGCGCCCCGGGACTAGCCGGGAACTACGAGCAGTACTTC. This sequence encodes CASSAPGLAGNYEQYF.

The chain carries TRBV7-9 and TRBJ2-5; 8 bases line up with TRBD1. The junction had 10 bases not matched to a gene; V was cut back by 1 base and J by 3 bases. The CDR3 consists of 17 residues. Germline lookup yields CDR1 SEHNR and CDR2 FQNEAQ (reference sequence). The CDR3 DNA follows: TGTGCCAGCAGCTTAGGGGGGAGCGCAGGGGGCGAAGAGACCCAGTACTTC. Translating it yields CASSLGGSAGGEETQYF.